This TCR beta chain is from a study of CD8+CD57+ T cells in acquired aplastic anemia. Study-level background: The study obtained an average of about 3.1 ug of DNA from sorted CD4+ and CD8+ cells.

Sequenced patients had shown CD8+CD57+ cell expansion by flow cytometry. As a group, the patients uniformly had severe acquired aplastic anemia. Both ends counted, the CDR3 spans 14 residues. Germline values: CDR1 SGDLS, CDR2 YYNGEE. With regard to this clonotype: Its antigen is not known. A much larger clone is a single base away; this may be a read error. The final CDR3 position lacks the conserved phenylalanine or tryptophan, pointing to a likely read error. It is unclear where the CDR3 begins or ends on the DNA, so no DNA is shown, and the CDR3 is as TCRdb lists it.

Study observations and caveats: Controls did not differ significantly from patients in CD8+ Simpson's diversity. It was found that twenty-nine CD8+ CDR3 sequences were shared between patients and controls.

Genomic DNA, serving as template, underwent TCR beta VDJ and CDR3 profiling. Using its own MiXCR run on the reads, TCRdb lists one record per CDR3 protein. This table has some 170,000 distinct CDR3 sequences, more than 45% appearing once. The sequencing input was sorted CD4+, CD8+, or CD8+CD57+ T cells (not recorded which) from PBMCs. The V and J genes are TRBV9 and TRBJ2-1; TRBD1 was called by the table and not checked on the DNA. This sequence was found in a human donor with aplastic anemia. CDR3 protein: CASSAGTGAPPGFL.